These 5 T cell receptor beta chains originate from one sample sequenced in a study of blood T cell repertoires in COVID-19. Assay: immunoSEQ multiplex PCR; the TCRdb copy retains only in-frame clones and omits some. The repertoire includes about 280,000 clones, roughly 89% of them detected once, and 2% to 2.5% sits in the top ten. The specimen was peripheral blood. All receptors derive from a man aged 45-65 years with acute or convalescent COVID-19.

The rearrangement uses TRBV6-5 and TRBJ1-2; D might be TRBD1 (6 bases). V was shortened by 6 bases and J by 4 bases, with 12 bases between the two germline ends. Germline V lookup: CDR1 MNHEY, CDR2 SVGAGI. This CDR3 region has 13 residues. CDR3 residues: CASSQTGPYGYTF. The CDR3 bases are TGTGCCAGCAGCCAGACAGGTCCCTATGGCTACACCTTC.

For the CDR3, the DNA is TGTGCCAGTGGGACTAGCGGGGGTGGGGAGACCCAGTACTTC. Protein sequence: CASGTSGGGETQYF. The chain combines TRBV3-1 (or the pseudogene TRBV3-2) with TRBJ2-5; 14 bases fit TRBD2. Per the germline V gene, CDR1 is LGHDT and CDR2 is YNNKEL (reference sequence). J lost 5 bases, V lost 9 bases, and 5 bases had no gene match. This CDR3 region has 14 residues.

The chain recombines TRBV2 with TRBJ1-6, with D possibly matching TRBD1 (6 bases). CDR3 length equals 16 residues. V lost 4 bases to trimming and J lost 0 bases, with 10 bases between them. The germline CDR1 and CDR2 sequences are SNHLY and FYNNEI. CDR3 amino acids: CASSGGGGSYNSPLHF. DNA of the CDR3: TGTGCCAGCAGTGGAGGGGGTGGCTCCTATAATTCACCCCTCCACTTT.

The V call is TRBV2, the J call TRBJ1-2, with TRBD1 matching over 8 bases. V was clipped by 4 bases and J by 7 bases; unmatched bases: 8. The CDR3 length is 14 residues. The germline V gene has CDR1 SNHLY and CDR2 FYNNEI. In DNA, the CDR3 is TGTGCCAGCAGTGCCTGGGACAGGTACGGTGGCTACACCTTC. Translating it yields CASSAWDRYGGYTF.

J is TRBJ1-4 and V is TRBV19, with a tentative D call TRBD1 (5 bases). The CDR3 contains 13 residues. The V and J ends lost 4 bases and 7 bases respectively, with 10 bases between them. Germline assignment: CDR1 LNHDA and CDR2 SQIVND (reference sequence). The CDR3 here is CASSTRGGEKLFF. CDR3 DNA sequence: TGTGCCAGTAGTACAAGGGGAGGTGAAAAACTGTTTTTT.